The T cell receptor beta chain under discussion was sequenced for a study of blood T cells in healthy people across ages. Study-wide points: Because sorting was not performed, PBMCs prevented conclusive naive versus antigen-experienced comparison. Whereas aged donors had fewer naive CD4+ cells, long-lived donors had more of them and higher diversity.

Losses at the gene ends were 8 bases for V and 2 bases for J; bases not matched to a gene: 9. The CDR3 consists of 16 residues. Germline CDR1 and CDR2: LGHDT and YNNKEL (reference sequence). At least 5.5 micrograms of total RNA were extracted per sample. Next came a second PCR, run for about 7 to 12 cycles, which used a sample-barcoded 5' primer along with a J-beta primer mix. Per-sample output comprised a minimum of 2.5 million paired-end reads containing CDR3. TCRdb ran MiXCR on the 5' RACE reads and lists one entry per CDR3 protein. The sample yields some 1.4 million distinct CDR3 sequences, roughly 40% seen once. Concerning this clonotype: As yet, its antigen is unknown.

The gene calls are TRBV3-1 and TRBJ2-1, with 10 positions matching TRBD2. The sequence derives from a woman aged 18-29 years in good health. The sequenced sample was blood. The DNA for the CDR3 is TGTGCCAGCCAAATGGAGGGGACTAGCGCCTACAATGAGCAGTTCTTC. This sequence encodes CASQMEGTSAYNEQFF.